A single sample is the source of the 28 T cell receptor beta chains below, sequenced in a study of blood T cell repertoires in COVID-19. TCRdb's table, derived via immunoSEQ multiplex PCR, lists solely in-frame clones and lacks some. The sample lists over 70,000 clones; 85% to 90% were seen once. The sequencing sample was made of peripheral blood. The receptors were gathered from a woman of 80 years or more with active or convalescent COVID-19.

This clone was found a few times. CDR3 sequence reads: CASSQGEGYGGYTF. The CDR3 coding sequence is TGCGCCAGCAGCCAAGGCGAGGGCTACGGCGGCTACACCTTC. V gene TRBV4-3 combines with J gene TRBJ1-2, with D hard to call. The CDR3 has 14 amino acids. The germline V and J ends were trimmed by 1 base and 8 bases, with 14 bases remaining between them. Looked up from germline, CDR1 is LGHNA and CDR2 is YSLEER.

The chain couples TRBV29-1 to TRBJ2-1; D unclear. Germline CDR1 SQVTM, CDR2 ANQGSEA. This CDR3 is built from 16 residues. Trimming took 0 bases from V and 0 from J, leaving 12 bases between them. The CDR3 here is CSVEDPQAHSYNEQFF. CDR3 nucleotides: TGCAGCGTTGAAGATCCCCAGGCCCACTCCTACAATGAGCAGTTCTTC.

This clone was recorded once. The chain has TRBV20-1 and TRBJ2-5; 9 positions match TRBD2. The ends lost 3 bases at V and 5 bases at J; junction bases unmatched: 13. This CDR3 has 16 amino acids. The V gene's germline CDR1 is DFQATT and CDR2 SNEGSKA (reference sequence). The DNA for the CDR3 is TGCAGTGCTAGTAGACTAGCGGACCGAACCGCGGAGACCCAGTACTTC. It codes for CSASRLADRTAETQYF.

This chain links TRBV9 with TRBJ2-3, with 11 bases fitting TRBD2. CDR1 is SGDLS, CDR2 YYNGEE, per germline. The length of the CDR3 is 15 residues. J was trimmed by 4 bases and V by 1 base; bases with no gene match: 2. The CDR3 region is CASSVIAGGADTQYF. CDR3 DNA: TGTGCCAGCAGCGTAATAGCGGGAGGGGCAGATACGCAGTATTTT.

This chain connects TRBV5-1 to TRBJ2-1; possible D gene TRBD1, 6 bases. Germline CDR1 and CDR2: SGHRS and YFSETQ. The V end lost 4 bases, the J end lost 7 bases, and 21 bases lay between the germline ends. There are 16 residues in the CDR3. The CDR3 is CASSRRANLDSNEQFF. CDR3 coding DNA: TGCGCCAGCAGCCGGCGGGCCAATCTGGACAGTAATGAGCAGTTCTTC.

The rearrangement uses TRBV6-5 and TRBJ2-5; TRBD2 agrees at 9 bases. V was pared by 6 bases and J by 4 bases, with 6 bases of the junction left unmatched. The CDR3 contains 14 residues. Germline V CDR1 and CDR2: MNHEY, SVGAGI. CDR3 protein: CASRIQLAGETQYF. In DNA, the CDR3 is TGTGCCAGCAGGATCCAACTAGCGGGAGAGACCCAGTACTTC.

The CDR3 loop reads CASSLGHPGYQETQYF. In nucleotides, the CDR3 is TGCGCCAGCAGCTTGGGCCACCCAGGGTATCAAGAGACCCAGTACTTC. The chain couples TRBV5-1 to TRBJ2-5, with D perhaps matching TRBD1 (5 bases). V was clipped by 0 bases and J by 2 bases, with 14 bases between them. CDR1 is SGHRS, CDR2 YFSETQ, per germline. The CDR3 spans 16 residues. The complete variable domain, with remaining parts taken from reference TRBV5-1 and TRBJ2-5, reads KAGVTQTPRYLIKTRGQQVTLSCSPISGHRSVSWYQQTPGQGLQFLFEYFSETQRNKGNFPGRFSGRQFSNSRSEMNVSTLELGDSALYLCASSLGHPGYQETQYFGPGTRLLVL.

This chain joins TRBV28 and TRBJ1-2; TRBD1 agrees at 9 bases. The ends lost 4 bases at V and 5 bases at J; junction bases unmatched: 11. The V gene's germline CDR1 is MDHEN and CDR2 SYDVKM. The CDR3 runs 16 residues. CDR3 bases: TGTGCCAGCAGTTCGTCGGGACAGGGTCTTATGTATGGCTACACCTTC. This translates into CASSSSGQGLMYGYTF.

The genes are TRBV6-5 and TRBJ1-2, with D possibly matching TRBD1 (5 bases). The V end was cut by 2 bases, the J end by 8 bases, with 12 bases between. Germline V CDR1 and CDR2: MNHEY, SVGAGI. CDR3 length: 13 residues. The chain's CDR3 is CASSYKAGKGYTF. The CDR3 DNA is TGTGCCAGCAGTTACAAGGCAGGGAAGGGCTACACCTTC.

This clone was seen just once. The J gene is TRBJ2-7, the V gene TRBV15, with D possibly being TRBD2 (5 bases). This CDR3 has 16 residues. V was shortened by 0 bases and J by 0 bases, with 12 bases between the two germline ends. CDR1 LNHNV and CDR2 YYDKDF come from the germline V gene (reference sequence). CDR3 DNA: TGTGCCACCAGCAGAGAAATTAGCGCTAACTCCTACGAGCAGTACTTC. Protein sequence: CATSREISANSYEQYF.

The chain employs TRBV3-1 (or the pseudogene TRBV3-2) and TRBJ2-3; D remains unclear. Trimming stripped 3 bases from V and 8 bases from J, with 12 bases between. Germline V gives CDR1 LGHDT, CDR2 YNNKEL (reference sequence). The CDR3 is 13 residues long. CDR3 sequence (DNA): TGTGCCAGCAGCCAGGCTCGAGGCCCTACGCAGTATTTT. Its translation: CASSQARGPTQYF.

The chain is built from TRBV5-1 and TRBJ2-7; D is perhaps TRBD1 (6 bases). The CDR3 covers 16 residues. CDR1 and CDR2 (germline): SGHRS, YFSETQ. The V end was cut by 0 bases, the J end by 2 bases, with 15 bases between. The CDR3 region has the DNA TGCGCCAGCAGCTTGGGGCCACAGACAGGAACCTACGAGCAGTACTTC. This codes for CASSLGPQTGTYEQYF.

V is TRBV5-5 and J is TRBJ2-1, with 12 bases that match TRBD2. This CDR3 region has 14 residues. The junction had 4 bases not matched to a gene; V was cut back by 4 bases and J by 8 bases. The germline V gene has CDR1 SGHKS and CDR2 YYEKEE (reference sequence). This chain's CDR3 is CASSPRLAGDEQFF. The CDR3 DNA is TGTGCCAGCAGCCCCAGACTAGCGGGAGATGAGCAGTTCTTC.

About this clone itself: At one end, the junction sequence differs from germline, possibly due to a read error. This chain connects TRBV18 to TRBJ1-2, with 8 nucleotides matching TRBD1. This CDR3 is 16 amino acids long. CDR1 KGHSH and CDR2 LQKENI come from the germline V gene. For the CDR3, the DNA is TGTGCCAGCTCACTGAACGGACAGGGAGATAACTATGGCTACACCTTT. Translation: CASSLNGQGDNYGYTF. Complete variable domain (other parts from reference TRBV18 and TRBJ1-2): NAGVMQNPRHLVRRRGQEARLRCSPMKGHSHVYWYRQLPEEGLKFMVYLQKENIIDESGMPKERFSAEFPKEGPSILRIQQVVRGDSAAYFCASSLNGQGDNYGYTFGSGTRLTVV.

The chain recombines TRBV18 with TRBJ2-1; 10 positions match TRBD2. The trim removed 1 base at V and 3 bases at J, leaving 3 bases unmatched. CDR1 is KGHSH, CDR2 LQKENI, per germline. There are 16 residues in the CDR3. CDR3 sequence: CASSPLAGGLYNEQFF. For the CDR3, the DNA is TGTGCCAGCTCACCACTAGCGGGAGGTCTCTACAATGAGCAGTTCTTC.

This clone was seen only once. The rearrangement uses TRBV5-1 and TRBJ2-3; D gene uncertain. This CDR3 comprises 14 residues. Germline loops: CDR1 SGHRS, CDR2 YFSETQ. V shed 3 bases and J shed 4 bases, with 12 bases lying between them. The CDR3 DNA reads TGCGCCAGCAGCTATGGGCCCGGTGCAGATACGCAGTATTTT. Amino acid sequence: CASSYGPGADTQYF.

The gene calls are TRBV4-3 and TRBJ1-6, with 8 positions matching TRBD1. The length of the CDR3 is 18 residues. Trimming cost V 0 bases and J 5 bases; bases outside gene matches: 9. Germline V CDR1 and CDR2: LGHNA, YSLEER. The CDR3 bases are TGCGCCAGCAGCCAAGAGACCCAGGGGGCCCATAATAATTCACCCCTCCACTTT. This sequence encodes CASSQETQGAHNNSPLHF.

The V gene is TRBV11-2, the J gene TRBJ1-1; TRBD1 matches 7 bases. CDR3 size: 14 residues. J gave up 5 bases and V 1 base, and 4 bases lay outside the gene matches. Germline V gives CDR1 SGHAT, CDR2 FQNNGV. CDR3 nucleotide sequence: TGTGCCAGCAGCTTAGTAGGCAGGGGGACTGAAGCTTTCTTT. Translated: CASSLVGRGTEAFF. Variable domain in full (rest from reference TRBV11-2 and TRBJ1-1): EAGVAQSPRYKIIEKRQSVAFWCNPISGHATLYWYQQILGQGPKLLIQFQNNGVVDDSQLPKDRFSAERLKGVDSTLKIQPAKLEDSAVYLCASSLVGRGTEAFFGQGTRLTVV.

The V gene is TRBV19, the J gene TRBJ2-1; the match to TRBD2 covers 13 bases. The CDR3 consists of 17 residues. J lost 4 bases, V lost 5 bases, and 8 bases had no gene match. CDR1 is LNHDA, CDR2 SQIVND, per germline (reference sequence). This CDR3 is CASSPSPTSGRYNEQFF. The CDR3 DNA is TGTGCCAGTAGTCCCTCACCGACTAGCGGGAGGTACAATGAGCAGTTCTTC.

This chain connects TRBV19 to TRBJ2-7; 11 bases match TRBD1. Germline CDR1 is LNHDA and CDR2 is SQIVND (reference sequence). The CDR3 has 16 amino acids. The V gene end was trimmed by 5 bases and the J gene end by 3 bases; junction bases not matched to a gene: 9. In DNA form, the CDR3 reads TGTGCCAGTAGTCCGCGAACCGGGACAGGGGGCTACGAGCAGTACTTC. Translation: CASSPRTGTGGYEQYF.

In this sample, this clone turned up a few times. The chain combines TRBV7-8 with TRBJ1-1, with D possibly matching TRBD1 (6 bases). Germline lookup yields CDR1 SGHVS and CDR2 FQNEAQ. Trimming cost V 4 bases and J 2 bases, with 8 bases left between them. The length of the CDR3 is 13 residues. The chain's CDR3 is CASSSTGNTEAFF. The CDR3 region has the DNA TGTGCCAGCAGCTCGACAGGAAACACTGAAGCTTTCTTT. Using reference TRBV7-8 and TRBJ1-1 for the parts outside the CDR3, the full variable domain is GAGVSQSPRYKVAKRGQDVALRCDPISGHVSLFWYQQALGQGPEFLTYFQNEAQLDKSGLPSDRFFAERPEGSVSTLKIQRTQQEDSAVYLCASSSTGNTEAFFGQGTRLTVV.

The chain joins TRBV7-2 to TRBJ2-7, with TRBD1 matching over 10 bases. Per germline, CDR1 SGHTA and CDR2 FQGNSA. J lost 3 bases, V lost 3 bases, and 2 bases had no gene match. The CDR3 has 14 amino acids. The CDR3 sequence: CASSFGQGGYEQYF. The CDR3, as DNA: TGTGCCAGCAGCTTCGGACAGGGGGGCTACGAGCAGTACTTC.

This clone appeared a few times. The chain couples TRBV5-1 to TRBJ2-1; 8 bases map to TRBD2. V trimming: 6 bases; J trimming: 1 base; junction bases outside the gene matches: 6. This CDR3 has 15 residues. CDR1 is SGHRS and CDR2 is YFSETQ in the germline V gene. The CDR3 coding sequence is TGCGCCAGCACCGTAGCGGGGTTTTCCTACAATGAGCAGTTCTTC. It translates to CASTVAGFSYNEQFF.

The chain employs TRBV6-1 and TRBJ2-1; possible D gene TRBD1, 5 bases. Trimming removed 3 bases at V and 4 bases at J, with 16 bases between. This CDR3 has 16 amino acids. CDR1 and CDR2 from the germline V gene are MNHNS and SASEGT. As DNA, the CDR3 is TGTGCCAGCAGTGAGGTGGGGCTGCCCCCTTACAATGAGCAGTTCTTC. Amino acids: CASSEVGLPPYNEQFF.

The V and J genes are TRBV6-5 and TRBJ1-1; D possibly corresponds to TRBD1 (5 bases). Germline CDR1 reads MNHEY; CDR2 reads SVGAGI. The V gene lost 0 bases and the J gene lost 4 bases, with 9 bases spanning the gap. The CDR3 consists of 14 residues. The CDR3 region has the DNA TGTGCCAGCAGTTACTCAGCGGGGGGCACTGAAGCTTTCTTT. The encoded protein is CASSYSAGGTEAFF.

The chain couples TRBV7-2 to TRBJ2-7; TRBD2 aligns across 9 bases. The germline V gene has CDR1 SGHTA and CDR2 FQGNSA. V lost 0 bases to trimming and J lost 1 base; unmatched junction nucleotides: 19. There are 21 residues in the CDR3. CDR3 sequence reads: CASSLAGARTIAGVVSYEQYF. CDR3 nucleotides: TGTGCCAGCAGCTTAGCAGGAGCCCGGACTATAGCGGGAGTTGTATCCTACGAGCAGTACTTC.

The chain couples TRBV18 to TRBJ1-1; D perhaps matches TRBD1 (5 bases). The CDR3 consists of 15 residues. Trimming took off 2 bases at V and 3 bases at J, with 13 bases between the two ends. The V gene's germline CDR1 is KGHSH and CDR2 LQKENI. The CDR3 reads CASSPARGRDTEAFF. Written as DNA, the CDR3 is TGTGCCAGCTCACCAGCCCGGGGGAGGGACACTGAAGCTTTCTTT. Full variable domain (outside the CDR3, taken from reference TRBV18 and TRBJ1-1): NAGVMQNPRHLVRRRGQEARLRCSPMKGHSHVYWYRQLPEEGLKFMVYLQKENIIDESGMPKERFSAEFPKEGPSILRIQQVVRGDSAAYFCASSPARGRDTEAFFGQGTRLTVV.

A single count supports this clone. This chain joins TRBV19 and TRBJ2-1; TRBD2 aligns across 9 bases. The V segment lost 3 bases and the J segment 7 bases; nucleotides outside the gene matches: 7. The CDR3 spans 15 residues. Per the germline V gene, CDR1 is LNHDA and CDR2 is SQIVND (reference sequence). The CDR3 nucleotides read TGTGCCAGTAGTATTTTGACTAGCGGTGGGAATGAGCAGTTCTTC. It yields the protein CASSILTSGGNEQFF.